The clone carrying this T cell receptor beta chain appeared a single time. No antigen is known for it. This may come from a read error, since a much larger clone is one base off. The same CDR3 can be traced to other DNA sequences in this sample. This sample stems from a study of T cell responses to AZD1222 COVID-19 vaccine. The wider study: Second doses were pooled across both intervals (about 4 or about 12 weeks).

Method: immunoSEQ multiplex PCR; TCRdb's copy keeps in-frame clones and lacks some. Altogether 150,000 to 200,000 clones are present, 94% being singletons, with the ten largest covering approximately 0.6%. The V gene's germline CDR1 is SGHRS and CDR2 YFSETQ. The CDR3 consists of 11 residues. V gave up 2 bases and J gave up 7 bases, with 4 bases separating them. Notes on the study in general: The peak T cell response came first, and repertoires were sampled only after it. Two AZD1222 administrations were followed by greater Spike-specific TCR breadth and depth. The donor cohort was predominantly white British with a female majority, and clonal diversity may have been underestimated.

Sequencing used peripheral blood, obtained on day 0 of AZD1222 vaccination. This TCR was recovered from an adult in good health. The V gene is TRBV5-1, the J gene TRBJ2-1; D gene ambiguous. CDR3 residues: CASSFGNEQFF. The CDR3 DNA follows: TGCGCCAGCAGCTTTGGGAATGAGCAGTTCTTC.